The rows below give T cell receptor beta chains drawn from one sample of a study of T cell repertoires in cytomegalovirus infection. These receptors' antigens are unknown. One entry per CDR3 protein, called by TCRdb with MiXCR from the reads. Here the sample spans under 150,000 distinct CDR3 sequences, around 31% being singletons. The sequenced sample was CD8+ T cells from cultured PBMCs, obtained from culture after CMV antigen stimulation. Receptor source: a human donor in good health (CMV status not recorded). Some clones in this sample may be carry-over from other donors' samples. The CDR3 runs from the conserved cysteine through the conserved F or W.

14 TRBV7-3 CASSPPGFNNEQFF
16 TRBV28 CAGQPGTAHSNQPQHF
14 TRBV20-1 CSAGGDREIEEQYF
16 TRBV6-1 CASSDSQWAGNTEAFF
15 TRBV5-6 CASSLGDTAPYEQYF
16 TRBV7-2 CASSERSGPSTDTQYF
15 TRBV19 CASSRTGYSNQPQHF
14 TRBV12-3/TRBV12-4 CASSSDSSQETQYF
15 TRBV5-6 CASMRDRESTDTQYF
15 TRBV4-1 CASSQVGGAGIEQFF
15 TRBV4-1 CASSQEPTVAGELFF
15 TRBV7-2 CASASRQGGGNTIYF
16 TRBV11-2 CASSLGGLASRGTQYF
13 TRBV6-5 CASSGQSNQPQHF
18 TRBV13 CASSLESNRHPRDSPLHF
17 TRBV4-3 CASSHLGGDRGSYEQYF
15 TRBV4-1 CASSQEGTSGDEQFF
18 TRBV9 CASSHNRRSPSSGNTIYF
11 TRBV15 CATSRDSEAFF
16 TRBV7-7 CASSSPSGRNTGELFF
14 TRBV28 CASGRTGITGELFF
11 TRBV27 CASSPWSGELF
14 TRBV6-1 CASSESGVSYEQYF
17 TRBV20-1 CSARDVLTFEYNSPLHF
14 TRBV7-2 CASSSRQENYVYTF
11 TRBV2 CASAFGNEQFF
16 TRBV27 CASRTMAGAAGETQYF
14 TRBV12-5 CASGAGGFTDTQYF
14 TRBV12-3/TRBV12-4 CASRFGGSTDTQYF
15 TRBV4-3 CASSQDRRGSDTQYF
14 TRBV28 CASTQGQGADEQYF
14 TRBV7-9 CASSFGLDSDTQYF
13 TRBV6-1 CASSERGGYGYTF
15 TRBV2 CASSDLGTGDSPLHF
15 TRBV6-5 CASRILAGSYNEQFF
13 TRBV2 CASAGLESDTQYF
14 TRBV27 CASSWARGGDTQYF
14 TRBV27 CASRTGGAGYGYTF
14 TRBV7-2 CASSLDWPYTEAFF
14 TRBV4-1 CASSQEGSGGIQYF
17 TRBV24-1 CATSDHRQGLSYNEQFF
13 TRBV6-2/TRBV6-3 CASSSTVNTEAFF
13 TRBV7-2 CASSTGLNQPQHF
13 TRBV7-2 CASSHWTDYGYTF
14 TRBV5-1 CASSLEGSGDEQYF
17 TRBV7-9 CASSYRQGTGGTGELFF
14 TRBV3-1 CASGPGQGNTEAFF
14 TRBV10-3 CAISAAGETGELFF
18 TRBV6-2/TRBV6-3 CASSYSTRVGTSNQPQHF
18 TRBV11-2 CASSSPDIGSDQNEKLFF
13 TRBV7-8 CASSSEIAYGYTF
14 TRBV5-6 CASSEKWSYNEQFF
17 TRBV7-9 CASSSRRTNHTNYGYTF
14 TRBV7-3 CASSLGRVAGELFF